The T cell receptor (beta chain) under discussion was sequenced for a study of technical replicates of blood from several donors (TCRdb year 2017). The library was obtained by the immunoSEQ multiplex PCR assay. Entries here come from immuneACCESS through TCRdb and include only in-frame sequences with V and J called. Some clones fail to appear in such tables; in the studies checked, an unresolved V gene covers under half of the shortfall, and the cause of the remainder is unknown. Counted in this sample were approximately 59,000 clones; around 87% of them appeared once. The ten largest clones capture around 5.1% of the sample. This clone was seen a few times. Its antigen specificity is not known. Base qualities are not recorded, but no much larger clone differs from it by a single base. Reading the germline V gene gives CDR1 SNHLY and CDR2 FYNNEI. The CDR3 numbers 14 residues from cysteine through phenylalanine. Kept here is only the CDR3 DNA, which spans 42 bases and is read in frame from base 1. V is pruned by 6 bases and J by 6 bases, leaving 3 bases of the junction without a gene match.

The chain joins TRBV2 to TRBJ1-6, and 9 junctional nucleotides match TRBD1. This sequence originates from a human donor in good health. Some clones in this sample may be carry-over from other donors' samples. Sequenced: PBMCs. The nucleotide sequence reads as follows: TGTGCCAGCAGGAGGGACAGGGTTAATTCACCCCTCCACTTT. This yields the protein CASRRDRVNSPLHF.